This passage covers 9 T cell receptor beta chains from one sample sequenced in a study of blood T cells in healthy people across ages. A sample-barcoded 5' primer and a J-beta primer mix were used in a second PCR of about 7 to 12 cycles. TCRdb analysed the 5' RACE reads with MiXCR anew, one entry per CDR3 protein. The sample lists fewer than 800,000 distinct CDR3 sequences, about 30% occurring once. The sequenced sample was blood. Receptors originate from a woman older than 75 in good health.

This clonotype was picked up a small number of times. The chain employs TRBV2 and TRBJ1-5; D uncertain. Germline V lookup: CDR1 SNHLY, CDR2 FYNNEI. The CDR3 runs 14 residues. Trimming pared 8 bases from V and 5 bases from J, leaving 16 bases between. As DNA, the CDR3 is TGTGCCAGCGGGCCGGGAGATCGCTATCAGCCCCAGCATTTT. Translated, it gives CASGPGDRYQPQHF. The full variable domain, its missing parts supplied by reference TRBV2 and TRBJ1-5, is EPEVTQTPSHQVTQMGQEVILRCVPISNHLYFYWYRQILGQKVEFLVSFYNNEISEKSEIFDDQFSVERPDGSNFTLKIRSTKLEDSAMYFCASGPGDRYQPQHFGDGTRLSIL.

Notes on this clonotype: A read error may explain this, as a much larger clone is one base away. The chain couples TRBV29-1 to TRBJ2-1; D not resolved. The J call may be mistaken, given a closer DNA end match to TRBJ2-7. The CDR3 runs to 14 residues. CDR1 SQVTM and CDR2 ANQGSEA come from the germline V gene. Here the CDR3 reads CSVEFRAHYNEQYF. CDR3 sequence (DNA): TGCAGCGTTGAGTTTAGGGCCCATTACAATGAGCAGTACTTC.

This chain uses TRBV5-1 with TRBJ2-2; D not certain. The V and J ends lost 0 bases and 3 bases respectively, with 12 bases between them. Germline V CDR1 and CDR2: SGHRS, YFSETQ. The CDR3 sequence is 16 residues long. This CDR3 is CASSLAWRQHTGELFF. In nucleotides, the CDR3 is TGCGCCAGCAGCTTGGCCTGGAGACAACACACCGGGGAGCTGTTTTTT.

Written as DNA, the CDR3 is TGCGCCAGCAGAATGGGAGTCAATGGCAATCAGCCCCAGCATTTT. It codes for CASRMGVNGNQPQHF. The gene calls are TRBV5-1 and TRBJ1-5; no reliable D call. Germline CDR1 is SGHRS and CDR2 is YFSETQ. The length of the CDR3 is 15 residues. V was shortened by 5 bases and J by 2 bases, with 14 bases between the two germline ends.

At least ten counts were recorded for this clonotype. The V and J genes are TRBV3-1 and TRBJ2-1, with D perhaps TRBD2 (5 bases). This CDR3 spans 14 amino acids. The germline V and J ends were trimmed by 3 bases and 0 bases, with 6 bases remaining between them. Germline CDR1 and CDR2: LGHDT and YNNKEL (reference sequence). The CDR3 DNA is TGTGCCAGCAGCCACCGGGACTCCTACAATGAGCAGTTCTTC. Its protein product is CASSHRDSYNEQFF.

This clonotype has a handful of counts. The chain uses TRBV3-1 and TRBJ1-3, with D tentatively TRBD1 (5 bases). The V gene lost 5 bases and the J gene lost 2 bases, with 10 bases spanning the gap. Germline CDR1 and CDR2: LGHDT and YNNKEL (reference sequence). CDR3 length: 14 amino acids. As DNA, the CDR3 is TGTGCCAGCAGCTTGACAGAGGCTGGAAACACCATATATTTT. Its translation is CASSLTEAGNTIYF.

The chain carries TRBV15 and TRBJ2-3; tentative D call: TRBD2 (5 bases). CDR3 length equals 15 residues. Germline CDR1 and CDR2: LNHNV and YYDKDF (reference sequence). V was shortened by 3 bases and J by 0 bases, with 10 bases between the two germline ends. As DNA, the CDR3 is TGTGCCACCAGCAGGATGAGCGGTAGCACAGATACGCAGTATTTT. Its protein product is CATSRMSGSTDTQYF.

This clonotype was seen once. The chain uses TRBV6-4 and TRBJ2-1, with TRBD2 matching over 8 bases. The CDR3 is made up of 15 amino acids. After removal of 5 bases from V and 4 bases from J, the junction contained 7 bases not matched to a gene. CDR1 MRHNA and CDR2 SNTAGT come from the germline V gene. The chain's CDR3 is CASSIERGPYNEQFF. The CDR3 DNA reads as TGTGCCAGCAGTATAGAGCGGGGGCCTTACAATGAGCAGTTCTTC.

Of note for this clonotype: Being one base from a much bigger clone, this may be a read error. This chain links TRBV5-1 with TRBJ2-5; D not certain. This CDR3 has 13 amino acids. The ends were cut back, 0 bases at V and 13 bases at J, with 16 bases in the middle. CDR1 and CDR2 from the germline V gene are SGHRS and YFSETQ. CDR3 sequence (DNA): TGCGCCAGCAGCTTGGAAGGGTATCTGGAAAGGTACTTC. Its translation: CASSLEGYLERYF.